The TCR beta chain under discussion was sequenced for a study of monozygotic twins with cystic fibrosis. Study-level information: Library input was 2.5 to 3.5 micrograms of fragmented DNA, with approximately 16 PCR cycles. Whole-study results and caveats: Nucleotide-identical clonotype sharing was significantly higher within monozygotic CF twin pairs than between unrelated CF individuals. Clonality was generally low (median roughly 0.01), higher in the most severe patients. V usage most resembled the co-twin in 13 of 16 pairs.

Per germline, CDR1 SNHLY and CDR2 FYNNEI. The CDR3 extends over 18 amino acids. V was clipped by 4 bases and J by 2 bases, with 21 bases between them. In the case of this clone: Its cognate antigen is unknown.

Profiling relied on immunoSEQ multiplex PCR, and the TCRdb table lists in-frame clones only, not all of them. The sample has approximately 27,000 clones; just over 90% are singletons. The TCR comes from a girl under 10 years old with cystic fibrosis. Sequencing used blood. The V call is TRBV2, the J call TRBJ1-5; tentatively, D is TRBD1 (6 bases). For the CDR3, the DNA is TGTGCCAGCAGTGGAGGGACACATATGCATAGGGGCAATCAGCCCCAGCATTTT. Translation: CASSGGTHMHRGNQPQHF.